This entry lists 12 T cell receptor beta chains sequenced from one sample in a study of ipilimumab plus nivolumab after autologous stem cell transplantation. Profiled with immunoSEQ multiplex PCR; TCRdb holds only in-frame clones, not every one. The data show approximately 9,000 clones, 65% to 80% seen once. This specimen consisted of PBMCs, obtained in a trial of ipilimumab plus nivolumab as post-transplant consolidation. The receptors were gathered from a female donor with multiple myeloma.

The CDR3, as DNA: TGCGCCAGCACGAACGTGGGACTTTCGTACGAGCAGTACTTC. This translates into CASTNVGLSYEQYF. The chain employs TRBV5-1 and TRBJ2-7; D may be TRBD2 (6 bases). The germline V gene encodes CDR1 SGHRS and CDR2 YFSETQ. The V end lost 6 bases, the J end lost 4 bases, and 17 bases lay between the germline ends. This CDR3 contains 14 residues.

The J gene is TRBJ2-1, the V gene TRBV5-1; D remains ambiguous. The CDR3 runs to 12 residues. The germline V gene has CDR1 SGHRS and CDR2 YFSETQ. Trimming took 4 bases from V and 6 from J, leaving 8 bases between them. CDR3 nucleotides: TGCGCCAGCAGCCGCCTATCCAATGAGCAGTTCTTC. Translated: CASSRLSNEQFF.

This clone was recorded once. The same CDR3 can be traced to other DNA sequences in this sample. This chain connects TRBV6-4 to TRBJ2-1, with 8 bases fitting TRBD1. There are 15 residues in the CDR3. V was clipped by 5 bases and J by 0 bases; unmatched bases: 3. The germline CDR1 and CDR2 sequences are MRHNA and SNTAGT. The CDR3 protein is CASSPDRGSYNEQFF. The CDR3 nucleotides are TGTGCCAGCAGTCCCGACAGGGGCTCCTACAATGAGCAGTTCTTC.

The chain has TRBV5-1 and TRBJ2-3; tentatively, D is TRBD1 or TRBD2 (5 bases each). The CDR3 spans 16 residues. V was shortened by 4 bases and J by 5 bases, with 20 bases between the two germline ends. CDR1 is SGHRS and CDR2 is YFSETQ in the germline V gene. In nucleotides, the CDR3 is TGCGCCAGCAGCCCGGGGCGTTTTACTCGGGAAGATACGCAGTATTTT. This gives the protein CASSPGRFTREDTQYF.

This clone is labeled as medium-sized. J is TRBJ1-1 and V is TRBV4-1; 7 bases fit TRBD1. Germline trimming cut 8 bases from V and 6 bases from J; bases unmatched to any gene: 12. This CDR3 has 14 amino acids. Germline V gene data show CDR1 as MGHRA and CDR2 as YSYEKL. The CDR3 DNA reads as TGCGCCAGCCGCTACGGGGACAGTAGCCCTGAAGCTTTCTTT. Translated: CASRYGDSSPEAFF.

This sequence joins TRBV2 and TRBJ2-7, with D unresolved. Germline V gene lookup returns CDR1 SNHLY and CDR2 FYNNEI. The V end lost 7 bases, the J end lost 1 base, and 20 bases lay between the germline ends. CDR3 length equals 16 residues. This CDR3 reads CASTDPGARGSYEQYF. In DNA, the CDR3 is TGTGCCAGCACAGACCCTGGTGCACGAGGTTCCTACGAGCAGTACTTC.

This chain's CDR3 is CASSLDGSRSDTQYF. In DNA, the CDR3 is TGCGCCAGCAGCTTGGACGGGAGTCGCTCAGATACGCAGTATTTT. V and J are TRBV5-1 and TRBJ2-3, with a weak D call TRBD2 (6 bases). V lost 0 bases to trimming and J lost 4 bases, with 12 bases between them. The germline V gene encodes CDR1 SGHRS and CDR2 YFSETQ. The CDR3 extends over 15 amino acids.

This chain connects TRBV5-1 to TRBJ2-7; D not resolved. Germline lookup yields CDR1 SGHRS and CDR2 YFSETQ. V lost 4 bases and J lost 1, with 15 bases in between. This CDR3 is built from 15 residues. CDR3 loop: CASSQPALGSYEQYF. The CDR3, as DNA: TGCGCCAGCAGCCAGCCGGCCCTGGGTTCCTACGAGCAGTACTTC. Full variable domain (outside the CDR3, taken from reference TRBV5-1 and TRBJ2-7): KAGVTQTPRYLIKTRGQQVTLSCSPISGHRSVSWYQQTPGQGLQFLFEYFSETQRNKGNFPGRFSGRQFSNSRSEMNVSTLELGDSALYLCASSQPALGSYEQYFGPGTRLTVT.

V usage is TRBV15 and J usage is TRBJ2-1; 8 bases agree with TRBD2. CDR3 size: 17 residues. Germline V gives CDR1 LNHNV, CDR2 YYDKDF (reference sequence). Trimming took 0 bases from V and 5 from J; bases not matched to a gene: 9. Here the CDR3 reads CATSRESGGPTHNEQFF. CDR3 nucleotides: TGTGCCACCAGCAGAGAGTCGGGAGGGCCGACCCACAATGAGCAGTTCTTC.

The chain uses TRBV28 and TRBJ2-7, with D possibly being TRBD2 (6 bases). V dropped 4 bases and J dropped 2 bases, with 12 bases sitting between them. Germline CDR1 reads MDHEN; CDR2 reads SYDVKM. The CDR3 sequence is 14 residues long. CDR3 region: CASSSGTLPYEQYF. CDR3 bases: TGTGCCAGCAGTTCCGGGACTCTTCCCTACGAGCAGTACTTC.

J is TRBJ2-7 and V is TRBV10-3; 10 positions match TRBD1. CDR3 size: 16 residues. CDR1 is ENHRY, CDR2 SYGVKD, per germline. The ends lost 0 bases at V and 7 bases at J; junction bases unmatched: 9. DNA for the CDR3: TGTGCCATCAGTGAGTCGATGGGACAGGGGTTTAATGAGCAGTACTTC. This sequence encodes CAISESMGQGFNEQYF.

This chain links TRBV6-6 with TRBJ1-4; D is perhaps TRBD1 (5 bases). The length of the CDR3 is 15 residues. Germline assignment: CDR1 MNHNY and CDR2 SVGAGI (reference sequence). V lost 6 bases to trimming and J lost 8 bases, with 19 bases between them. CDR3 DNA sequence: TGTGCCAGCAGCGGGGGACGGGGCAGGACGGAAAAACTGTTTTTT. Its protein is CASSGGRGRTEKLFF.